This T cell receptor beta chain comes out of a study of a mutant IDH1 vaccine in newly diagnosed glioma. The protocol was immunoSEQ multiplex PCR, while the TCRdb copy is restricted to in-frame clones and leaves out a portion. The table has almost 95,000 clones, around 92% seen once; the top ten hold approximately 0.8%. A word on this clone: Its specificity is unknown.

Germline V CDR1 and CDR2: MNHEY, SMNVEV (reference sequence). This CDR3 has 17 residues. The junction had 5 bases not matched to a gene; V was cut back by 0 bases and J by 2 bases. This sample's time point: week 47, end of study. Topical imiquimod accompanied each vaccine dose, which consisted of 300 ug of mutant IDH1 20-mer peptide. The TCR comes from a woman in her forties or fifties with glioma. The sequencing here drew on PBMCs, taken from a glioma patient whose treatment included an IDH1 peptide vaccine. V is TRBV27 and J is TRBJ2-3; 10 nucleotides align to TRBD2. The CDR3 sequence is CASSLSTSGWTTDTQYF. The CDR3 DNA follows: TGTGCCAGCAGTTTATCGACTAGCGGGTGGACCACAGATACGCAGTATTTT.